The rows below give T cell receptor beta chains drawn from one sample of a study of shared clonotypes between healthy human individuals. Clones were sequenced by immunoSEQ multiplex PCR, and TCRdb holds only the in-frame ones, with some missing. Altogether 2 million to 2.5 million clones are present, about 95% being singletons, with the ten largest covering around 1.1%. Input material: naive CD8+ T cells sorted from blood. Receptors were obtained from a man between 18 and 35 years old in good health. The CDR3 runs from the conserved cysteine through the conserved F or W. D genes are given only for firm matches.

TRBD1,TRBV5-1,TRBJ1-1,CASSLEGAGEAFF
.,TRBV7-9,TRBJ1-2,CASSLGTDTFYGYTF
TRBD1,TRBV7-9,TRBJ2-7,CASSPGQGSHEQYF
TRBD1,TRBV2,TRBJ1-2,CATWDRLNYGYTF
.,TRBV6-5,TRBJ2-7,CASSFQGGNEQYF
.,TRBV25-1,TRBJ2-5,CASTGSQETQYF
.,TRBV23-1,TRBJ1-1,CASSQGRPPEAFF
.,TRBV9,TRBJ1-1,CASSSSWTGNTEAFF
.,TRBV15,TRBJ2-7,CATSRGFQGPIAYEQYF
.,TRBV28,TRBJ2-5,CASSLYRGGETQYF
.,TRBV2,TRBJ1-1,CASSVTLGSTEAFF
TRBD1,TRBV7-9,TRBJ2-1,CASSLGDRGYEQFF
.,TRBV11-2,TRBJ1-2,CASSLATDYGYTF
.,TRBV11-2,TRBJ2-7,CASSLDSHIEQYF
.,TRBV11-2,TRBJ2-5,CASSREIQETQYF
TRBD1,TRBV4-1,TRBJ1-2,CASSQRFRDSFGYTF
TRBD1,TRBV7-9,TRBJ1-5,CASSRDRVQPQHF
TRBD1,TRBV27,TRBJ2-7,CASGGRGPAEQYF
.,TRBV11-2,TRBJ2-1,CASSPGSYEQFF
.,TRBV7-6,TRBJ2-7,CASSLILGGYEQYF
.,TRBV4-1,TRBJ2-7,CASSQSPGRGSSYEQYF
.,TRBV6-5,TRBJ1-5,CASSYAPSSNQPQHF
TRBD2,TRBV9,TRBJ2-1,CASSAGTSGSNEQFF
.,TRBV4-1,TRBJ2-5,CASSPFPSRQETQYF
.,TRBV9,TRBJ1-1,CASSVGLGGKFAEAFF
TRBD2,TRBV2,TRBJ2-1,CASYSGTSGRVYNEQFF
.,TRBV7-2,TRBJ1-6,CASSLDGHGEALHF
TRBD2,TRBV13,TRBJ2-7,CASSPSGDSYEQYF
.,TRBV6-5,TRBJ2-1,CASALEGAYNEQFF
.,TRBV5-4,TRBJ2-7,CASSPGRSGEQYF
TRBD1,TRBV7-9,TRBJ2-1,CASSYAGTGTNNEQFF
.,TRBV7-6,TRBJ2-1,CASSISGYNEQFF
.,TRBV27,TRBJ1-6,CASSLRFPGPYSPLHF
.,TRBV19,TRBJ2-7,CASSFTHGSYEQYF
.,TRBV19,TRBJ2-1,CASSIVPTAPHNEQFF
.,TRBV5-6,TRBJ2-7,CASSSQVHRPEQYF
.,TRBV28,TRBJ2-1,CASSPIPAGPDREQFF